The rows below give T cell receptor beta chains drawn from one sample of a study of shared clonotypes between healthy human individuals. Assay used: immunoSEQ multiplex PCR; TCRdb lists only in-frame clones, some missing. The top ten hold more than 0.1% of the sample, which has over 2 million clones, roughly 95% seen once. The sequencing sample was made of naive CD4+ T cells sorted from blood. The origin of the receptors is a young man in good health. The CDR3 runs from the conserved cysteine through the conserved F or W. A D gene is named only where the DNA matches it firmly. Expanded clones are given a class, and other clones once, few, many or no size at all.

V	J	D	size	DNA	CDR3
TRBV28	TRBJ1-5	.	.	TGTGCCAGCAGCAGGGATAGCAATCAGCCCCAGCATTTT	CASSRDSNQPQHF
TRBV5-1	TRBJ2-5	.	.	TGCGCCAGCAGTCTAACTAGCCAGCAAGAGACCCAGTACTTC	CASSLTSQQETQYF
TRBV2	TRBJ2-7	.	.	TGTGCCAGCAGGCCAGTGGGGGGCTACGAGCAGTACTTC	CASRPVGGYEQYF
TRBV27	TRBJ1-6	TRBD1	.	TGTGCCAGCAGTCCTCTGGGGGCAGGGGGCGGAGGAAGTTCACCCCTCCACTTT	CASSPLGAGGGGSSPLHF
TRBV6-5	TRBJ2-7	.	.	TGTGCCAGCAGTTACTCGGGACCTTTGAGTGAGCAGTACTTC	CASSYSGPLSEQYF
TRBV7-9	TRBJ1-4	.	.	TGTGCCAGCAGCTTCCTCCCTTCAGGGTCGAGGGAAAAACTGTTTTTT	CASSFLPSGSREKLFF
TRBV19	TRBJ1-5	.	.	TGTGCCAGTAGTATTTCCACCGGGACGCTCCCTGGTGGTCAGCCCCAGCATTTT	CASSISTGTLPGGQPQHF
TRBV4-3	TRBJ2-1	.	.	TGCGCCAGCAGCCAATCCGGGACTGCCAATGAGCAGTTCTTC	CASSQSGTANEQFF
TRBV9	TRBJ2-2	.	.	TGTGCCAGCAGCGGCAGGGGTCACACCGGGGAGCTGTTTTTT	CASSGRGHTGELFF
TRBV28	TRBJ2-7	TRBD1	.	TGTGCCAGCAGTTCGGCCCCGGGACAGGGGGCGTACGAGCAGTACTTC	CASSSAPGQGAYEQYF
TRBV5-1	TRBJ2-7	TRBD1	.	TGCGCCAGCAGCCCTCCAACCCAGGGGGACGAGCAGTACTTC	CASSPPTQGDEQYF
TRBV7-8	TRBJ1-3	.	.	TGTGCCAGCAGCTTCGGTGGCAGTCACTCTGGAAACACCATATATTTT	CASSFGGSHSGNTIYF
TRBV12-5	TRBJ2-7	TRBD2	.	TGTGCTAGTGGCCCCCCGGGGGGGTCCTACGAGCAGTACTTC	CASGPPGGSYEQYF
TRBV27	TRBJ2-2	TRBD2	once	TGTGCCAGCAGTAGGGCTAGCGGGGGGGCCAAGGGCACCGGGGAGCTGTTTTTT	CASSRASGGAKGTGELFF
TRBV30	TRBJ2-3	TRBD2	.	TGTGCCTGGACCAAGGGCGGGGGGACAGATACGCAGTATTTT	CAWTKGGGTDTQYF
TRBV7-9	TRBJ2-6	.	.	TGTGCCAGCAGCTTAGAGGGATTGGGGGCCAACGTCCTGACTTTC	CASSLEGLGANVLTF
TRBV5-6	TRBJ2-5	.	.	TGTGCCAGCAGCCTTCTTCCGGGACTCCAGTCGGCCCAGTACTTC	CASSLLPGLQSAQYF
TRBV9	TRBJ2-5	.	.	TGTGCCAGCAGCCCAGAAACGACAGGAGGAGAGACCCAGTACTTC	CASSPETTGGETQYF
TRBV2	TRBJ1-4	.	.	TGTGCCAGCAGTGAAGAGGGGACGGGAAAACGGTTTTTT	CASSEEGTGKRFF
TRBV5-1	TRBJ2-7	.	once	TGCGCCAGCAGCTTGGTAGCGAGGGGCTCCTACGAGCAGTACTTC	CASSLVARGSYEQYF
TRBV11-1	TRBJ2-3	.	once	TGTGCCAGCAGCTTTAATCAGGGTCCAGATACGCAGTATTTT	CASSFNQGPDTQYF
TRBV5-1	TRBJ1-3	TRBD1	.	TGCGCCAGCGCCGGAGGGGGCGTCTCTGGAAACACCATATATTTT	CASAGGGVSGNTIYF
TRBV7-2	TRBJ2-3	TRBD2	.	TGTGCCACCCAGAGGACTAGCGGGAGAGTCACAGATACGCAGTATTTT	CATQRTSGRVTDTQYF
TRBV11-2	TRBJ1-1	.	.	TGTGCCAGCAGCGAACAGGGCACTGAAGCTTTCTTT	CASSEQGTEAFF
TRBV6-5	TRBJ2-7	TRBD2	.	TGTGCCAGCATTAGCCAAGCGGGGGGATTCTACGAGCAGTACTTC	CASISQAGGFYEQYF
TRBV7-3	TRBJ2-1	TRBD2	.	TGTGCCAGCAGCTTTAGACTAGCCCCTGAGCAGTTCTTC	CASSFRLAPEQFF
TRBV10-3	TRBJ2-5	.	.	TGTGCCATCAGTGAGAAAATGGGCCGGGAGACCCAGTACTTC	CAISEKMGRETQYF
TRBV7-8	TRBJ2-5	TRBD1	.	TGTGCCAGCGCCGACGGGACAGGGGTTGGAGAGACCCAGTACTTC	CASADGTGVGETQYF
TRBV5-1	TRBJ2-7	TRBD2	.	TGCGCCAGCAGCTTCAGCGGGGGGGCAAACGAGCAGTACTTC	CASSFSGGANEQYF
TRBV5-1	TRBJ2-5	TRBD1	.	TGCGCCAGCAGCACGGGACAGGGAGTCGAGACCCAGTACTTC	CASSTGQGVETQYF
TRBV7-2	TRBJ2-5	TRBD2	.	TGTGCCAGCAGCAGGACTAGTTGGGAGACCCAGTACTTC	CASSRTSWETQYF
TRBV2	TRBJ1-5	TRBD1	.	TGTGCCAGCAGTCCCGGGACAGGGTCGATATGGCAGCCCCAGCATTTT	CASSPGTGSIWQPQHF
TRBV7-9	TRBJ2-1	.	.	TGTGCCAGCAGCTTAATCCGTGAGCAGTTCTTC	CASSLIREQFF
TRBV7-9	TRBJ2-7	.	.	TGTGCCAGCGGCTACGAGCAGTACTTC	CASGYEQYF
TRBV28	TRBJ1-5	.	.	TGTGCCAGCAGGCCTACAGGGATGGGGTATGAGGGCAATCAGCCCCAGCATTTT	CASRPTGMGYEGNQPQHF
TRBV4-1	TRBJ2-7	TRBD2	.	TGCGCCAGCAGCCTACGACTAGCAAGAGGTGACGAGCAGTACTTC	CASSLRLARGDEQYF
TRBV21-1	TRBJ2-3	.	.	TGTGCCAGCAGCAAAGCTGGGGGGGGGCCTAGCGGGCCGTGCACAGATACGCAGTATTTT	CASSKAGGGPSGPCTDTQYF
TRBV6-5	TRBJ2-4	.	.	TGTGCCAGCAAGGGGCGGCTGGCCAAAAACATTCAGTACTTC	CASKGRLAKNIQYF